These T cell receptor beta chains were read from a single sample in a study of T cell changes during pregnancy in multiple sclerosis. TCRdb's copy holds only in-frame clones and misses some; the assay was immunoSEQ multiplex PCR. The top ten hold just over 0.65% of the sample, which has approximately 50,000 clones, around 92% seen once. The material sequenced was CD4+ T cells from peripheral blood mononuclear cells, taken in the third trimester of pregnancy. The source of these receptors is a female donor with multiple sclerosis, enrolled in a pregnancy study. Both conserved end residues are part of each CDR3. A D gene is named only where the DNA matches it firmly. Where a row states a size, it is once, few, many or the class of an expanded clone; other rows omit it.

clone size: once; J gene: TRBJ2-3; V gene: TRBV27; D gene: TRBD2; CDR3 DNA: TGTGCCAGCAGTTTATCGTATTTTAGCGGGAGTAGGCCAGATACGCAGTATTTT; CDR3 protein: CASSLSYFSGSRPDTQYF
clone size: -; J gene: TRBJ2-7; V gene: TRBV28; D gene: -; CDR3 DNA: TGTGCCAGCAGTTTGAAATTAGGGGTGGATTGGGACTACGAGCAGTACTTC; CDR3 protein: CASSLKLGVDWDYEQYF
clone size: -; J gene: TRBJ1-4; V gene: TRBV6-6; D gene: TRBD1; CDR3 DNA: TGTGCCAGCAGTTCCCCAGACAGGGGGGAAAAACTGTTTTTT; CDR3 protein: CASSSPDRGEKLFF
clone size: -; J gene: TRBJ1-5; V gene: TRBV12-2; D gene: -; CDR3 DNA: TGTGCAAGTCGCTTTCCCCCGGATTGCCCCCCCAGGGGCAATCAGCCCCAGCATTTT; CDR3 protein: CASRFPPDCPPRGNQPQHF
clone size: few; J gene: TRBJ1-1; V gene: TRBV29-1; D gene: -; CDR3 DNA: TGCAGCGTTGCCCCGGCAGGGCTCCCGGGTTTTGAAGCTTTCTTT; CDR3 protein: CSVAPAGLPGFEAFF
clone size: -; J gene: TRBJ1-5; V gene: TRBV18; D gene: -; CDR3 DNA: TGTGCCAGCTCACCAGACAGCACACCGCCCCAGCATTTT; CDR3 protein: CASSPDSTPPQHF
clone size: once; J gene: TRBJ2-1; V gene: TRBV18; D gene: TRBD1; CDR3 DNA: TGTGCCAGCTCACCTTTGACAGGGACCTCCTACTACAATGAGCAGTTCTTC; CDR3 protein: CASSPLTGTSYYNEQFF
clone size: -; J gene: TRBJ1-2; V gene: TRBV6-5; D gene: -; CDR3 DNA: TGTGCCAGCAGTTACGGGGAGCGGTATGGCTACACCTTC; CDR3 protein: CASSYGERYGYTF
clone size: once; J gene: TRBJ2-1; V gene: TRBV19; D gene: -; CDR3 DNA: TGTGCCAGTTCCACGTCCGGGGAGCAGTTCTTC; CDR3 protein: CASSTSGEQFF
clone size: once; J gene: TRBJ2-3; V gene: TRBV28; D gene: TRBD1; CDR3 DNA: TGTGCCAGCAGTCTGTCCTGGACAGGTCCCCGGCAGTATTTT; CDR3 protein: CASSLSWTGPRQYF
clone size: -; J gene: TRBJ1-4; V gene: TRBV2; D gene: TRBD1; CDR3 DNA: TGTGCCAGCATTCAGACAGGGGGGAATGAAAAACTGTTTTTT; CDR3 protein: CASIQTGGNEKLFF
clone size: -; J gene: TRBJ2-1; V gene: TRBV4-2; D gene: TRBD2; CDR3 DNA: TGTGCCAGCAGCCAAGTCCCTCCGGGACTAGCGGGTGAGCAGTTCTTC; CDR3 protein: CASSQVPPGLAGEQFF
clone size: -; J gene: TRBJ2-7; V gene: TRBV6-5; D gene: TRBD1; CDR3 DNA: TGTGCCAGCAGTCCAACGGGACAGGGGCACCACGAGCAGTACTTC; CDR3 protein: CASSPTGQGHHEQYF
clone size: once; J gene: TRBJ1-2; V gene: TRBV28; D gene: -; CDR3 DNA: TGTGCCAGCAGTTTTTCAGGCTATGGCTACACCTTC; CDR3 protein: CASSFSGYGYTF
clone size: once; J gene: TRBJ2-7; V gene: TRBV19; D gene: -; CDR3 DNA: TGTGCCAGTAGTATAGGGCAGGGGAGCTACGAGCAGTACTTC; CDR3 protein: CASSIGQGSYEQYF
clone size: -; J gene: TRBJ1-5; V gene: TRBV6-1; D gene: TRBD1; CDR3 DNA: TGTGCCAGCAGTGAGACAGGGCTCGTTCAGCCCCAGCATTTT; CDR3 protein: CASSETGLVQPQHF
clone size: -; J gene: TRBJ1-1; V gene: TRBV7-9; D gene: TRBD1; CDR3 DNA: TGTGCCAGCAACAAACAGGGGGACACTGAAGCTTTCTTT; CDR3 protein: CASNKQGDTEAFF
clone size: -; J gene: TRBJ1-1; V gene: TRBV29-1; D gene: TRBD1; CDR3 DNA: TGCAGCGTTGACAGGGGGCAAAACACTGAAGCTTTCTTT; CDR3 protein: CSVDRGQNTEAFF
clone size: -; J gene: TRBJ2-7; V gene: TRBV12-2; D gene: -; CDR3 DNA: TGTGCAAGTCGCCCGTCGGGGACTAGCGGGAATAACGAGCAGTACTTC; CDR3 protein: CASRPSGTSGNNEQYF
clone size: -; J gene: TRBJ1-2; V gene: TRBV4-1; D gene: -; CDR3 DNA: TGCGCCAGCAGCCAAGATGTGAGCGACAGGCCCACCTTC; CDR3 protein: CASSQDVSDRPTF
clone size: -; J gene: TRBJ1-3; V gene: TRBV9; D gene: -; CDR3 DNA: TGTGCCAGCAGCGTAGTGGCAGGGGCCGTCTCTGGAAACACCATATATTTT; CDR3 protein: CASSVVAGAVSGNTIYF
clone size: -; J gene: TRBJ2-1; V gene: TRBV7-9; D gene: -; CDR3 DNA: TGTGCCAGCAGCTTACTTCGGGGGAGGACCAACATACACAATGAGCAGTTCTTC; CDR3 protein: CASSLLRGRTNIHNEQFF
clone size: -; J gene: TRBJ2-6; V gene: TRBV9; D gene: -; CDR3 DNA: TGTGCCAGCAGCTTGACACTCTCTGGGGCCAACGTCCTGACTTTC; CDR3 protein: CASSLTLSGANVLTF
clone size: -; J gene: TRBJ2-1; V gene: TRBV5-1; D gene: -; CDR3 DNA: TGCGCCAGCAGCTTGGGAGGCTTTTCCTACAATGAGCAGTTCTTC; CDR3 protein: CASSLGGFSYNEQFF
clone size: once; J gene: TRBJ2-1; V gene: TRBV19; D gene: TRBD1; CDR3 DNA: TGTGCCAGTAGTAAACTACAGGGGGCGCGGGTCAGGGGGCAGTTCTTC; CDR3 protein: CASSKLQGARVRGQFF
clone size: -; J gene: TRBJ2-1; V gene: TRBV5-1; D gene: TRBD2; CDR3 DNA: TGCGCCAGCAGCTTGGCCAGATCCCTCGGGGTAGCGGGATCGGAGCAGTTCTTC; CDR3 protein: CASSLARSLGVAGSEQFF
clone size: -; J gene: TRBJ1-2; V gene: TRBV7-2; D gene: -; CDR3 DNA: TGTGCCAGCAGATCAGGCCTCGATGGCTACACCTTC; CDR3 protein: CASRSGLDGYTF
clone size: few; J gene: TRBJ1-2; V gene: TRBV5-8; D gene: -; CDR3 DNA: TGTGCCAGCAGCCGCTTTGGGGGCTCGGGTGGCTACACCTTC; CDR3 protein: CASSRFGGSGGYTF
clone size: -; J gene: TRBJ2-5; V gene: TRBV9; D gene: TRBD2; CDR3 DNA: TGTGCCAGCAGCGTAGGTAGCGGGAAAGAGACCCAGTACTTC; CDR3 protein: CASSVGSGKETQYF
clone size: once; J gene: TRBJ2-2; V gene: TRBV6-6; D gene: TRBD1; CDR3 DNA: TGTGCCAGCAGTTCCGGACAGGTGGGCAGCACCGGGGAGCTGTTTTTT; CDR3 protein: CASSSGQVGSTGELFF
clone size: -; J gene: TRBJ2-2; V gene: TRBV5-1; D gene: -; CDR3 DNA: TGCGCCAGCAAAACTCAGGGCCCGAACACCGGGGAGCTGTTTTTT; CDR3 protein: CASKTQGPNTGELFF
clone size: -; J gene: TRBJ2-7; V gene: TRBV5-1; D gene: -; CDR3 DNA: TGCGCCAGCAGCTTGGACGGGAGCGGGCCGTTTTACGAGCAGTACTTC; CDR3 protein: CASSLDGSGPFYEQYF
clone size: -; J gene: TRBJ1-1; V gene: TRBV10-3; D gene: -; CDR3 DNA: TGTGCCGCCCATGGGGGGGGCTTTGCTGAAGCTTTCTTT; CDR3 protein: CAAHGGGFAEAFF
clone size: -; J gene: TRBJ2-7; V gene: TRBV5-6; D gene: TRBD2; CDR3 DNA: TGTGCCAGCAGCTTGGTCCCAGCGGGGGAGCAGTACTTC; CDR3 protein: CASSLVPAGEQYF
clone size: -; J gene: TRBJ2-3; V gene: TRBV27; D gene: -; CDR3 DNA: TGTGCCAGCAGTTTATCTACAGGTAGAGATACGCAGTATTTT; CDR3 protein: CASSLSTGRDTQYF
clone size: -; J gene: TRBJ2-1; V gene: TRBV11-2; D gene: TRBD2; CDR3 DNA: TGTGCCAGCAGCCAGCTACGGACTAGTAATGAGCAGTTCTTC; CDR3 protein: CASSQLRTSNEQFF
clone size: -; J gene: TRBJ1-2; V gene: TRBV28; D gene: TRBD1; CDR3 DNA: TGTGCCAGTTTAACAGGGGGCCACGTTAATGGCTACACCTTC; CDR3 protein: CASLTGGHVNGYTF
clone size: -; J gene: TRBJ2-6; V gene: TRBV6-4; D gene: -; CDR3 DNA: TGTGCCAGCGAACCTACCTATGGGGCCAACGTCCTGACTTTC; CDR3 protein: CASEPTYGANVLTF
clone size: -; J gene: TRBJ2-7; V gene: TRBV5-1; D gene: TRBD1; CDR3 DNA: TGCGCCAGCAGCCCGGCAGGGGGATACGAGCAGTACTTC; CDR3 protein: CASSPAGGYEQYF
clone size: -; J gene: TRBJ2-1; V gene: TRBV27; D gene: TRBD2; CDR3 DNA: TGTGCCAGCAGTCGACCGGGACTAGCGGGGGGAATTCAGTTCTTC; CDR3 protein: CASSRPGLAGGIQFF
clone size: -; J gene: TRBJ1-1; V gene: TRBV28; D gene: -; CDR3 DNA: TGTGCCAGCAGTTTGGTAGGGGTCGCTGAAGCTTTCTTT; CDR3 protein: CASSLVGVAEAFF
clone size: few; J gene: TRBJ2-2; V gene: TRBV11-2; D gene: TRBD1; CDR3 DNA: TGTGCCAGCAGCTGGGGACAGGGGCGGAACACCGGGGAGCTGTTTTTT; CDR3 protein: CASSWGQGRNTGELFF
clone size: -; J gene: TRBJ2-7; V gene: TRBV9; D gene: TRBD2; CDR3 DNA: TGTGCCAGCAGCGTAACCTTGGGAGGGGAGCAGTACTTC; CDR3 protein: CASSVTLGGEQYF
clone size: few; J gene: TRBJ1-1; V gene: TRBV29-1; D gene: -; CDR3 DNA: TGCAGCGGATTCAACAGGGTTGACACTGAAGCTTTCTTT; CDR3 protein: CSGFNRVDTEAFF
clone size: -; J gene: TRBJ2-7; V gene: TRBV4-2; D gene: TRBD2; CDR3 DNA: TGTGCCAGCAGCCCCCAGAGCCCGACTAGCGGGATATACGAGCAGTACTTC; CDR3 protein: CASSPQSPTSGIYEQYF
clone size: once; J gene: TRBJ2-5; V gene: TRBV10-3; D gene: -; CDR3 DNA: TGTGCCATAGGGGCTCGGGAAGAGACCCAGTACTTC; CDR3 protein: CAIGAREETQYF
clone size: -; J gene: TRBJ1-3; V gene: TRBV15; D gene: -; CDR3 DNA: TGTGCCACCAGGACAGCCTACTCTGGAAACACCATATATTTT; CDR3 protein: CATRTAYSGNTIYF
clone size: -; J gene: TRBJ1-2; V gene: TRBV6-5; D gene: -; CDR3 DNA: TGTGCCAGCAGTTACACGGACCCAGGACTCTATGGCTACACCTTC; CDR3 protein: CASSYTDPGLYGYTF
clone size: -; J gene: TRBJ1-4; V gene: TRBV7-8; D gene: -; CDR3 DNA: TGTGCCAGCAGCTCCCTGGGGGGGGGAAAACTGTTTTTT; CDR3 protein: CASSSLGGGKLFF
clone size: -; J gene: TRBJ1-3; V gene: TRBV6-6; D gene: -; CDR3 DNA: TGTGCCAGCAGTCAAGACAGGATTCGGTCTGGAAACACCATATATTTT; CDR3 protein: CASSQDRIRSGNTIYF
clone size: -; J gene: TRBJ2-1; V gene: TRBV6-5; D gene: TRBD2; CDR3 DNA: TGTGCCAGCAGATTCAGGACTAGCGCCTACAATGAGCAGTTCTTC; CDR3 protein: CASRFRTSAYNEQFF
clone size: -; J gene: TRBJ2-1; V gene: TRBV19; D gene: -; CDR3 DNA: TGTGCCAGTAGTATGGGGGGCAATGAGCAGTTCTTC; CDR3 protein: CASSMGGNEQFF
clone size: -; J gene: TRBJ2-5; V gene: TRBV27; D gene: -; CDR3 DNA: TGTGCCAGCAGCGACGGGACTCAAGAAGAGACCCAGTACTTC; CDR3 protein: CASSDGTQEETQYF
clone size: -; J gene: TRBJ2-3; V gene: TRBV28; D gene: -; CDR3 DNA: TGTGCCAGCAGTTTAGGGGGGTCGACAGGGTGGTTCTCAGATACGCAGTATTTT; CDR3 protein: CASSLGGSTGWFSDTQYF
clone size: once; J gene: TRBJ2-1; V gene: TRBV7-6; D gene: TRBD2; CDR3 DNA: TGTGCCAGCAGCTTAGGACTAGCGGGAGTGGATGAGCAGTTCTTC; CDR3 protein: CASSLGLAGVDEQFF
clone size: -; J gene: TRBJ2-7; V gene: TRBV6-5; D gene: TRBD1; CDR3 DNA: TGTGCCAGCACCGACAGGGCCACCTACGAGCAGTACTTC; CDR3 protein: CASTDRATYEQYF
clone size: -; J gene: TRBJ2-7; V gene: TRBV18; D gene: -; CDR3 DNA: TGTGCCAGCTCACCCTTACCCGGGATGGGCTATGGACCTTACGAGCAGTACTTC; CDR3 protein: CASSPLPGMGYGPYEQYF
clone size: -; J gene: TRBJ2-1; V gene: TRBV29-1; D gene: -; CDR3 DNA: TGCAGCGCTTGCAACTTCAATGCACCGGGGGATGAGCAGTTCTTC; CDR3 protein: CSACNFNAPGDEQFF
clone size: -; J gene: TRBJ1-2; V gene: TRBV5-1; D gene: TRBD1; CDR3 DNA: TGCGCCAGCAGCTCAGGGGGCGCGAACTATGGCTACACCTTC; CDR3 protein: CASSSGGANYGYTF